This entry features one TCR beta chain sequence. Its antigen remains unidentified. The germline CDR1 and CDR2 sequences are SGHVS and FQNEAQ. CDR3 length equals 14 residues. The ends were cut back, 2 bases at V and 6 bases at J, with 10 bases in the middle. These data originate in a study of cytomegalovirus exposure and HLA in healthy donors. Overall study results and limits: TCR beta chain V- and J-gene trimming was linked, in a later analysis, to a missense variant in DCLRE1C.

13 Jbeta primers and 60 Vbeta primers were used for the PCR. Assay used: immunoSEQ multiplex PCR; TCRdb lists only in-frame clones, some missing. The profile shows roughly 200,000 clones, roughly 80% of them singletons. The source of this sequence is a woman aged 18-29 years in good health and CMV-seronegative. The sample taken for sequencing was PBMCs. The rearrangement joins TRBV7-8 to TRBJ2-2, with a tentative D call TRBD1 (5 bases). The CDR3 is CASSLSAGPGELFF. The CDR3 DNA sequence: TGTGCCAGCAGCTTATCAGCAGGGCCCGGGGAGCTGTTTTTT.